This T cell receptor (beta chain) emerged from a study of blood T cell repertoires in COVID-19. Here immunoSEQ multiplex PCR was the method, and the copy in TCRdb shows in-frame clones only, minus some. The sample holds just under 80,000 clones, just over 85% seen once. With 2 bases removed from V and 4 bases from J, the gap between germline ends came to 11 bases. Germline V gene sequence: CDR1 LGHDT, CDR2 YNNKEL (reference sequence). There are 15 residues in the CDR3. By frequency in the sample, this clone is medium-sized. Sequenced: peripheral blood. This rearrangement joins TRBV3-1 (or the pseudogene TRBV3-2) to TRBJ2-2; D uncertain. The clonotype originates from a human donor in a cohort sampled during active COVID-19. The CDR3 spells CASSQPEFVTGELFF. The CDR3 nucleotides are TGTGCCAGCAGCCAACCCGAGTTCGTCACCGGGGAGCTGTTTTTT.